This T cell receptor beta chain is from a study of T cells in Graves' hyperthyroidism and ophthalmopathy. From RNA transcripts, TCR beta CDR3 regions were amplified. Primed by the HTBI set, a first-round RT-PCR was run on the TCR CDR3. TCRdb independently ran MiXCR on the multiplex PCR reads; one entry per CDR3 protein. The table includes 210,000 or so distinct CDR3 sequences, about a sixth detected once. This clonotype was seen ten or more times. Stability of Graves' hyperthyroidism was defined as absent ophthalmopathy progression within 18 months. Those patients with uncontrolled infection, other autoimmune disease, pregnancy or lactation were excluded. Cells are PBMCs isolated from roughly 9.2 ml of fresh blood. Sequencing input: blood. This clonotype originated in a man in his fifties with Graves' hyperthyroidism.

The DNA of the CDR3 is TGTGCCAGCAGTCAGATTGGGACAGCCTCCTACAATGAGCAGTTCTTC. Protein product: CASSQIGTASYNEQFF. This chain links TRBV28 with TRBJ2-1; 7 bases line up with TRBD1. Trimming removed 5 bases from V and 0 bases from J; junction bases left unmatched: 7. The germline CDR1 and CDR2 sequences are MDHEN and SYDVKM. This CDR3 has 16 amino acids.